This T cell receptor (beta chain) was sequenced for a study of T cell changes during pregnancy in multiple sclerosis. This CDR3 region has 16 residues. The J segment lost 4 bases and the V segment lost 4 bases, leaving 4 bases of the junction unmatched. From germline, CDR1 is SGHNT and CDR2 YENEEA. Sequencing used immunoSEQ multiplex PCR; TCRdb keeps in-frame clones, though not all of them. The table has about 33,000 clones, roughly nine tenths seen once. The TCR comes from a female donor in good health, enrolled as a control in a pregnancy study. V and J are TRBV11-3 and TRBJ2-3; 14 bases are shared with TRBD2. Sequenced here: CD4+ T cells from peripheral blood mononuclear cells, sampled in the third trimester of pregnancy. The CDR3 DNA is TGTGCCAGCAGCTCGGGGACTAGCGGGAGATCAGATACGCAGTATTTT. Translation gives CASSSGTSGRSDTQYF. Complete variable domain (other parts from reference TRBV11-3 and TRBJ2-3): EAGVVQSPRYKIIEKKQPVAFWCNPISGHNTLYWYLQNLGQGPELLIRYENEEAVDDSQLPKDRFSAERLKGVDSTLKIQPAELGDSAVYLCASSSGTSGRSDTQYFGPGTRLTVL.